This T cell receptor beta chain originates from a study of graft-versus-host responses after intestinal transplantation (TCRdb year 2021). With regard to the full study: The transplants that recipients got were multivisceral, liver-intestinal, or isolated intestinal. Anti-thymocyte globulin induction was given to all recipients, followed by maintenance tacrolimus and steroids for 3 to 4 years. Bulk TCR-beta CDR3 sequencing was used to track graft-versus-host and host-versus-graft alloreactive T cell clones in the graft, circulation and bone marrow after intestinal transplantation. Alloreactive clones were identified by sequencing pre-transplant mixed lymphocyte reaction products and comparing these products with unstimulated pre-transplant donor and recipient T cells. The cohort enrolled about two dozen intestinal transplant recipients, one of whom was a retransplant, and 3 patients without pretransplant specimens were excluded. A peak of at least 4% donor T cells among recipient peripheral blood mononuclear cells was the definition used for donor T cell macrochimerism. Instead of going to the commercial service, samples from a few later patients were sequenced in-house on an Illumina MiSeq and processed with MiXCR.

Receptor libraries were prepared by the immunoSEQ multiplex PCR assay. For most patients, genomic DNA was subjected to high-throughput TCR-beta CDR3 sequencing by Adaptive Biotechnologies. Processing in the source paper ran as follows. Adaptive's ImmunoSEQ software was the source of the TCR sequencing data for 15 to 20 patients, while a few other patients were processed with MiXCR and VDJtools. CDR3 nucleotide sequences shared by donor and recipient were removed because the origin of these sequences could not be assigned. To be classed as alloreactive, a clone needed at least 2-fold expansion over unstimulated cells and a minimum CFSE-low frequency of 0.002% (template counts) or 0.001% (read counts). Clones were considered mappable if detected in sequenced pre-transplant spleen, lymph node, or MLR CFSE-low populations of the donor or recipient. The cumulative frequency of alloreactive clones was calculated as a percentage of all sequences, weighted by copy number. Sourced from immuneACCESS, this table was stored by TCRdb with only in-frame sequences that have V and J called. A share of the clones is absent; for the studies checked, an unresolved V gene accounts for under half, and the remainder has no known explanation. V and J calls plus clone size are reproduced from that table; the DNA served to infer D and trimming. This sample comprises just under 100,000 clones, 80% to 95% of them detected only once. The ten largest clones represent 15% to 20% of the sample.

The CDR3 contains 15 residues, cysteine and phenylalanine counted. The DNA shown is the 45-base CDR3, in frame from base 1. V drops 7 bases and J drops 5 bases, leaving 18 bases in between. The germline V gene yields SNHLY for CDR1 and FYNNEI for CDR2. Study-wide findings and limitations: High GvH to HvG T cell clonal ratios were observed in the allografts of patients with donor T cell macrochimerism. Early after transplant, peak levels of circulating GvH clones were associated with declines in HvG clones. GvH clones were detected in recipient bone marrow, and some of these GvH clones were observed earlier in ileal mucosa or blood, consistent with an intestinal mucosal origin. Conclusions were limited by the relatively low number and heterogeneity of intestinal transplant patients.

Blood samples were collected up to 4 times in the first month after transplant and then at least monthly when available. As regards this clone: Its antigen has not been determined. The sample holds no much larger clone one base away, and base qualities are not on file.

The material was PBMCs, obtained approximately 420 days after intestinal transplant. The sequence links TRBV2 to TRBJ2-1; TRBD2 is a possible D gene, resting on 5 matching bases. This clonotype was sampled from a human patient who received an intestinal transplant, so some T cells may come from the graft donor. The DNA sequence is given as TGTGCCAGCACGGTCTCAGCCCTGCGGGACAATGAGCAGTTCTTC. Translated, this gives CASTVSALRDNEQFF. Supplemented by the reference TRBV2 and TRBJ2-1 proteins around the CDR3, the complete variable domain is EPEVTQTPSHQVTQMGQEVILRCVPISNHLYFYWYRQILGQKVEFLVSFYNNEISEKSEIFDDQFSVERPDGSNFTLKIRSTKLEDSAMYFCASTVSALRDNEQFFGPGTRLTVL.